This T cell receptor beta chain came from a study of PD-L1 blockade in urothelial cancer. Study at large: Patients, treated from 2014 onward, received atezolizumab 1,200 mg intravenously every 3 weeks. About nine tenths of the roughly 30 patients comprised males who had bladder-origin urothelial cancer.

The data were produced by immunoSEQ multiplex PCR, yet TCRdb's version contains in-frame clones alone and is incomplete. This repertoire shows about 100,000 clones, 91% found once; its top ten account for about 0.92%. CDR1 and CDR2 from the germline V gene are LNHDA and SQIVND (reference sequence). The length of the CDR3 is 16 residues. Trimming took 0 bases from V and 7 from J; bases not matched to a gene: 9. This receptor was taken from a woman older than 75 with urothelial cancer. The material was PBMCs, obtained around atezolizumab (anti-PD-L1) treatment. The chain recombines TRBV19 with TRBJ2-1; 7 bases match TRBD2. This chain's CDR3 is CASSIEPAGIGNEQFF. CDR3 nucleotides: TGTGCCAGTAGTATAGAACCAGCGGGAATCGGAAATGAGCAGTTCTTC. The full variable domain, its missing parts supplied by reference TRBV19 and TRBJ2-1, is DGGITQSPKYLFRKEGQNVTLSCEQNLNHDAMYWYRQDPGQGLRLIYYSQIVNDFQKGDIAEGYSVSREKKESFPLTVTSAQKNPTAFYLCASSIEPAGIGNEQFFGPGTRLTVL.